One and the same sample provided the 6 T cell receptor beta chains below, sequenced in a study of cytomegalovirus exposure and HLA in healthy donors. Primers for the PCR totalled 60 Vbeta and 13 Jbeta. Generated by immunoSEQ multiplex PCR, the TCRdb table keeps only in-frame clones and is missing some. The profile covers 150,000 to 200,000 clones, with roughly 78% appearing a single time and under 2% taken by the ten largest. Sequencing was performed on PBMCs. Receptors originate from a woman younger than 45 in good health and CMV-seronegative.

The chain carries TRBV19 and TRBJ1-1; a weak D match, TRBD1 (5 bases). The V end lost 3 bases, the J end lost 7 bases, and 15 bases lay between the germline ends. CDR1 is LNHDA and CDR2 is SQIVND in the germline V gene (reference sequence). The CDR3 has 14 amino acids. The CDR3 DNA follows: TGTGCCAGTAGTATCCGGGTGGGGGGATTTGAAGCTTTCTTT. Residues: CASSIRVGGFEAFF. Together with reference TRBV19 and TRBJ1-1, the CDR3 gives the full variable domain: DGGITQSPKYLFRKEGQNVTLSCEQNLNHDAMYWYRQDPGQGLRLIYYSQIVNDFQKGDIAEGYSVSREKKESFPLTVTSAQKNPTAFYLCASSIRVGGFEAFFGQGTRLTVV.

The chain employs TRBV4-3 and TRBJ2-1, with D perhaps matching TRBD2 (6 bases). The CDR3 totals 15 residues. The germline CDR1 and CDR2 sequences are LGHNA and YSLEER. The ends were cut back, 1 base at V and 0 bases at J, with 7 bases in the middle. The CDR3: CASSQAGDSYNEQFF. The CDR3 region has the DNA TGCGCCAGCAGCCAAGCGGGGGACTCCTACAATGAGCAGTTCTTC.

V and J are TRBV7-8 and TRBJ2-7; D might be TRBD2 (5 bases). CDR3 length: 15 residues. V gave up 4 bases and J gave up 6 bases, with 19 bases separating them. Per the germline V gene, CDR1 is SGHVS and CDR2 is FQNEAQ. The CDR3 nucleotides read TGTGCCAGCAGCTCCCCGGCGAAGCGGCGGAGCGAGCAGTACTTC. Protein sequence: CASSSPAKRRSEQYF.

This clone was counted only a few times. The chain has TRBV29-1 and TRBJ2-3; 14 positions match TRBD2. Germline V lookup: CDR1 SQVTM, CDR2 ANQGSEA. The CDR3 is made up of 14 amino acids. Trimming at V came to 3 bases and at J to 6 bases, leaving 2 bases not matched to a gene. The CDR3, as DNA: TGCAGCGTTGAGACTAGCGGGGGGGTGGATACGCAGTATTTT. This codes for CSVETSGGVDTQYF.

The rearrangement links TRBV5-1 to TRBJ1-3; TRBD1 agrees at 8 bases. This CDR3 contains 16 residues. V lost 4 bases and J lost 3; bases outside the gene matches: 9. Germline loops: CDR1 SGHRS, CDR2 YFSETQ. The CDR3 spells CASSIGTDRGGNTIYF. For the CDR3, the DNA is TGCGCCAGCAGCATTGGGACTGACAGGGGTGGAAACACCATATATTTT.

The gene calls are TRBV5-4 and TRBJ1-1, with unresolved D. CDR3 length: 13 amino acids. V was cut by 4 bases and J by 1 base, with 8 bases left in between. Germline V lookup: CDR1 SGHNT, CDR2 YYREEE (reference sequence). The CDR3 loop reads CASSHTANTEAFF. The CDR3 DNA follows: TGTGCCAGCAGCCATACAGCGAACACTGAAGCTTTCTTT.